A selection of T cell receptor beta chains follows, all from one sample in a study of CD8+ T cells in alopecia areata. TCRdb keeps only in-frame clones here, not all; method: immunoSEQ multiplex PCR. The repertoire holds about 190,000 clones, roughly 60% seen once, with approximately 1.3% in the top ten. The sample in question was CD4+ T cells sorted from blood, obtained around week 49, from a patient treated with tofacitinib. The receptors here all came from a human donor with alopecia areata. CDR3s include the opening cysteine and the closing phenylalanine or tryptophan. A D gene is named only where the DNA matches it firmly. Some rows mark clone size as missing; the rest say once, few, many or name a class of expanded clone.

j_gene	abundance	v_gene	d_gene	CDR3aa	CDR3nt
TRBJ2-3	once	TRBV28	.	CASVNVDTQYF	TGTGCCAGCGTAAATGTAGATACGCAGTATTTT
TRBJ2-5	.	TRBV5-6	.	CASSNRLVGETQYF	TGTGCCAGCAGCAACCGACTGGTCGGGGAGACCCAGTACTTC
TRBJ1-1	.	TRBV30	.	CAWSVFGGSLNTEAFF	TGTGCCTGGAGTGTTTTTGGGGGCAGTTTGAACACTGAAGCTTTCTTT
TRBJ1-2	.	TRBV29-1	TRBD1	CSVSDRAADYTF	TGCAGCGTCTCGGACAGGGCTGCGGATTACACCTTC
TRBJ1-2	few	TRBV27	TRBD1	CASSLTGGVNGYTF	TGTGCCAGCAGTTTAACAGGGGGCGTCAATGGCTACACCTTC
TRBJ2-7	.	TRBV2	TRBD1	CASNGQGRSYEQYF	TGTGCCAGTAACGGACAGGGGAGATCCTACGAGCAGTACTTC
TRBJ2-2	few	TRBV14	.	CASSQETGELFF	TGTGCCAGCAGCCAAGAGACCGGGGAGCTGTTTTTT
TRBJ2-7	.	TRBV15	.	CATSREQGFLYEQYF	TGTGCCACCAGCAGAGAACAGGGTTTTCTTTACGAGCAGTACTTC
TRBJ1-2	.	TRBV19	.	CASSRGPDGYTF	TGTGCCAGTAGTAGGGGACCGGATGGCTACACCTTC
TRBJ2-1	.	TRBV29-1	.	CSVGSPFANNEQFF	TGCAGCGTGGGGAGCCCTTTTGCAAACAATGAGCAGTTCTTC
TRBJ2-3	.	TRBV7-2	.	CASSRDLVPDTQYF	TGTGCCAGCAGCCGGGACTTGGTCCCAGATACGCAGTATTTT
TRBJ2-1	.	TRBV30	.	CAWARGEQFF	TGTGCCTGGGCGCGGGGCGAGCAGTTCTTC
TRBJ2-6	few	TRBV6-1	.	CASTSNSGANVLTF	TGTGCCAGCACCTCAAATTCTGGGGCCAACGTCCTGACTTTC
TRBJ2-1	.	TRBV29-1	.	CSVEDRVGRGYNEQFF	TGCAGCGTTGAAGATCGAGTCGGCAGGGGATACAATGAGCAGTTCTTC
TRBJ1-6	few	TRBV18	.	CASSPTNDRINSPLHF	TGTGCCAGCTCACCAACAAACGACAGGATTAATTCACCCCTCCACTTT
TRBJ1-4	.	TRBV18	.	CASSRNEDEKLFF	TGTGCCAGCTCACGGAATGAAGATGAAAAACTGTTTTTT
TRBJ2-5	.	TRBV14	TRBD1	CASSPRARGQGQETQYF	TGTGCCAGCAGCCCTAGGGCCCGCGGACAGGGACAAGAGACCCAGTACTTC
TRBJ2-6	.	TRBV2	.	CASSAGPGANVLTF	TGTGCCAGCAGTGCAGGGCCTGGGGCCAACGTCCTGACTTTC
TRBJ1-2	few	TRBV6-6	TRBD1	CASSHLPGQGENGYTF	TGTGCCAGCAGTCATCTCCCGGGACAGGGGGAGAATGGCTACACCTTC
TRBJ2-5	.	TRBV7-2	.	CASSPRRDPQETQYF	TGTGCCAGCAGCCCCAGGCGTGATCCCCAAGAGACCCAGTACTTC
TRBJ1-4	.	TRBV30	.	CAWSVAEKLFF	TGTGCCTGGAGTGTAGCTGAAAAACTGTTTTTT
TRBJ1-6	.	TRBV28	TRBD1	CASSQGGGNSPLHF	TGTGCCAGCAGTCAAGGGGGCGGGAATTCACCCCTCCACTTT
TRBJ2-4	.	TRBV6-1	TRBD1	CASRKGQGINIQYF	TGTGCCAGCAGAAAGGGACAGGGAATAAACATTCAGTACTTC
TRBJ2-7	.	TRBV7-2	TRBD2	CASSLEVLATEQYF	TGTGCCAGCAGCTTAGAGGTACTAGCGACCGAGCAGTACTTC
TRBJ2-1	.	TRBV30	.	CAWSVTPRGALSYNEQFF	TGTGCCTGGAGTGTAACCCCCCGGGGGGCACTCTCCTACAATGAGCAGTTCTTC
TRBJ1-4	.	TRBV10-3	.	CAISEMRETNEKLFF	TGTGCCATCAGTGAGATGCGGGAGACTAATGAAAAACTGTTTTTT
TRBJ1-6	.	TRBV7-9	.	CASSFSLGLSGSPLHF	TGTGCCAGCAGCTTCTCCCTCGGCCTGTCCGGTTCACCCCTCCACTTT
TRBJ2-1	.	TRBV11-2	TRBD2	CASSLTRPSGGNYEQFF	TGTGCCAGCAGCTTAACACGACCTAGCGGGGGAAACTATGAGCAGTTCTTC
TRBJ2-3	.	TRBV23-1	.	CASSRWSTDTQYF	TGCGCCAGCAGTAGATGGAGCACAGATACGCAGTATTTT
TRBJ2-1	once	TRBV15	.	CATSRDQTPYNEQFF	TGTGCCACCAGCAGAGATCAAACCCCCTACAATGAGCAGTTCTTC
TRBJ2-7	once	TRBV6-5	.	CASYRVPYEQYF	TGTGCCAGCTACAGGGTCCCCTACGAGCAGTACTTC
TRBJ1-6	.	TRBV30	.	CAWRGTPNSPLHF	TGTGCCTGGAGGGGGACACCCAATTCACCCCTCCACTTT
TRBJ2-3	.	TRBV29-1	TRBD1	CSVARDRVPYSTDTQYF	TGCAGCGTGGCCCGGGACAGGGTACCCTATAGCACAGATACGCAGTATTTT
TRBJ2-7	few	TRBV7-3	TRBD1	CASSLPGQDLYEQYF	TGTGCCAGCAGCTTGCCGGGACAGGACCTATACGAGCAGTACTTC
TRBJ1-6	.	TRBV10-2	.	CASFMGGLPNSPLHF	TGCGCCAGCTTCATGGGAGGCCTACCTAATTCACCCCTCCACTTT
TRBJ2-2	once	TRBV5-1	.	CASRPGNVDNSLPFF	TGCGCCAGCAGACCCGGCAACGTAGACAACTCCCTACCGTTTTTT
TRBJ2-3	.	TRBV11-2	.	CASSLDPYTDTQYF	TGTGCCAGCAGCTTAGATCCCTACACAGATACGCAGTATTTT
TRBJ1-2	.	TRBV4-3	.	CASSQASGRGGYTF	TGCGCCAGCAGCCAAGCAAGCGGGAGAGGTGGCTACACCTTC
TRBJ2-1	.	TRBV7-8	TRBD1	CASKPQGANNEQFF	TGTGCCAGCAAGCCTCAGGGGGCAAACAATGAGCAGTTCTTC
TRBJ1-2	.	TRBV5-6	.	CASSPEPEANRYGYTF	TGTGCCAGCAGCCCAGAGCCAGAGGCCAATCGCTATGGCTACACCTTC
TRBJ2-1	once	TRBV29-1	TRBD1	CSVDNRGQNEQFF	TGCAGCGTTGATAACAGGGGGCAGAATGAGCAGTTCTTC
TRBJ2-1	once	TRBV6-1	.	CASIGTASYNEQFF	TGTGCCAGCATCGGGACCGCTAGCTACAATGAGCAGTTCTTC
TRBJ1-5	once	TRBV25-1	TRBD1	CASSETGLDQPQHF	TGTGCCAGCAGTGAGACAGGGCTCGATCAGCCCCAGCATTTT
TRBJ2-1	few	TRBV6-5	.	CASSSLSGLGGNEQFF	TGTGCCAGCAGTTCCTTGTCGGGCCTTGGGGGGAATGAGCAGTTCTTC
TRBJ1-2	.	TRBV29-1	TRBD1	CSVETQGGSYGYTF	TGCAGCGTTGAAACACAGGGGGGGAGCTATGGCTACACCTTC
TRBJ2-7	.	TRBV5-6	TRBD1	CASSNRGTYEQYF	TGTGCCAGCAGCAACAGGGGAACCTACGAGCAGTACTTC
TRBJ2-5	.	TRBV29-1	.	CSVESGRGQETQYF	TGCAGCGTCGAAAGCGGACGAGGCCAAGAGACCCAGTACTTC
TRBJ2-2	.	TRBV29-1	.	CSAKVAGTGELFF	TGCAGCGCTAAGGTGGCAGGGACAGGGGAGCTGTTTTTT